A selection of T cell receptor beta chains follows, all from one sample in a study of cytomegalovirus exposure and HLA in healthy donors. The method was immunoSEQ multiplex PCR; TCRdb's version includes in-frame clones alone and lacks a portion of them. The data show roughly 100,000 clones, with approximately 76% seen just once and roughly 2% held by the top ten. The sequencing input was PBMCs. The source of these receptors is a man aged 35-49 years in good health and CMV-seronegative. Both conserved end residues are part of each CDR3. The D gene is left open where the match is weak. Only some rows state a clone size, as once, few, many or a class for expanded clones.

clone size: -
D gene: -
J gene: TRBJ1-2
V gene: TRBV6-5
CDR3 DNA: TGTGCCAGCACCCCCGTCTTCAACTATGGCTACACCTTC
CDR3 protein: CASTPVFNYGYTF

clone size: -
D gene: -
J gene: TRBJ1-4
V gene: TRBV7-9
CDR3 DNA: TGTTCCAGCAGCTTAGGCCCCCAGGCAACTAATGAAAAACTGTTTTTT
CDR3 protein: CSSSLGPQATNEKLFF

clone size: -
D gene: TRBD1
J gene: TRBJ2-1
V gene: TRBV5-4
CDR3 DNA: TGTGCCAGCAGCTCATTACTTCGGGACAGTTACAATGAGCAGTTCTTC
CDR3 protein: CASSSLLRDSYNEQFF

clone size: few
D gene: TRBD1
J gene: TRBJ2-5
V gene: TRBV6-6
CDR3 DNA: TGTGCCAGCAGTTACCGCCCAGGGGGCTCGGGGGAGACCCAGTACTTC
CDR3 protein: CASSYRPGGSGETQYF

clone size: -
D gene: -
J gene: TRBJ2-3
V gene: TRBV5-6
CDR3 DNA: TGTGCCAGCAGCTTGGTCCGGGATACGCAGTATTTT
CDR3 protein: CASSLVRDTQYF

clone size: -
D gene: -
J gene: TRBJ2-3
V gene: TRBV10-2
CDR3 DNA: TGCGCCAGCAGTGCTCCAGATACGCAGTATTTT
CDR3 protein: CASSAPDTQYF

clone size: -
D gene: TRBD1
J gene: TRBJ1-2
V gene: TRBV7-2
CDR3 DNA: TGTGCCAGCAGCGCTCAACCGGGACAGATCTATGGCTACACCTTC
CDR3 protein: CASSAQPGQIYGYTF

clone size: few
D gene: -
J gene: TRBJ2-3
V gene: TRBV7-8
CDR3 DNA: TGTGCCAGCAGCCTGAAACGACAGCTACTCACAGATACGCAGTATTTT
CDR3 protein: CASSLKRQLLTDTQYF

clone size: few
D gene: TRBD2
J gene: TRBJ2-1
V gene: TRBV6-1
CDR3 DNA: TGTGCCCTCATTCGGACTAGGCTCTCCAATGAGCAGTTCTTC
CDR3 protein: CALIRTRLSNEQFF

clone size: -
D gene: -
J gene: TRBJ2-7
V gene: TRBV28
CDR3 DNA: TGTGCCAGCCTGACCCCCTTGGGCTACTACGAGCAGTACTTC
CDR3 protein: CASLTPLGYYEQYF

clone size: -
D gene: -
J gene: TRBJ2-3
V gene: TRBV5-1
CDR3 DNA: TGCGCCAGCCACCCCGGGGCGGGAAGTCAGGGTACGCAGTATTTT
CDR3 protein: CASHPGAGSQGTQYF

clone size: few
D gene: -
J gene: TRBJ1-3
V gene: TRBV4-2
CDR3 DNA: TGTGCCAGCAGCCACGAACGGGGGCGGGGGAGCTCTGGAAACACCATATATTTT
CDR3 protein: CASSHERGRGSSGNTIYF

clone size: -
D gene: -
J gene: TRBJ2-7
V gene: TRBV7-2
CDR3 DNA: TGTGCCAGCAGCTTAAGAGGCAACGAGCAGTACTTC
CDR3 protein: CASSLRGNEQYF

clone size: few
D gene: TRBD2
J gene: TRBJ2-1
V gene: TRBV5-1
CDR3 DNA: TGCGCCAGCAGCTATCGAGGGACTAGCGGATCTTACAATGAGCAGTTCTTC
CDR3 protein: CASSYRGTSGSYNEQFF

clone size: few
D gene: TRBD2
J gene: TRBJ2-1
V gene: TRBV28
CDR3 DNA: TGTGCCAGCAGTTCAACCCGCGGGACTAGCGGGCTCAATGAGCAGTTCTTC
CDR3 protein: CASSSTRGTSGLNEQFF

clone size: -
D gene: TRBD2
J gene: TRBJ2-7
V gene: TRBV5-8
CDR3 DNA: TGTGCCAGCAGCTTTAGCGGGAGGGCCGCAAAGCAGTACTTC
CDR3 protein: CASSFSGRAAKQYF

clone size: -
D gene: TRBD1
J gene: TRBJ1-2
V gene: TRBV7-8
CDR3 DNA: TGTGCCAGCAGCTCGTCCAGGGGGGAGAACGGCTACACCTTC
CDR3 protein: CASSSSRGENGYTF

clone size: -
D gene: TRBD1
J gene: TRBJ1-1
V gene: TRBV6-5
CDR3 DNA: TGTGCCAGCAGTTACTCGGGACAGGGGAACACTGAAGCTTTCTTT
CDR3 protein: CASSYSGQGNTEAFF

clone size: -
D gene: TRBD1
J gene: TRBJ2-7
V gene: TRBV14
CDR3 DNA: TGTGCCAGCAGCCAAGACCCGGACAGGGTTTACGAGCAGTACTTC
CDR3 protein: CASSQDPDRVYEQYF

clone size: -
D gene: -
J gene: TRBJ2-5
V gene: TRBV7-2
CDR3 DNA: TGTGCCAGCAGCTTAGTCTCGACAGAGGCCGGGACCCAGTACTTC
CDR3 protein: CASSLVSTEAGTQYF

clone size: once
D gene: -
J gene: TRBJ1-1
V gene: TRBV7-6
CDR3 DNA: TGTGCCAGCAGCTTATACTTGGGAGGGCCAACTGAAGCTTTCTTT
CDR3 protein: CASSLYLGGPTEAFF

clone size: -
D gene: -
J gene: TRBJ1-5
V gene: TRBV19
CDR3 DNA: TGTGCCAGTAGTATAGCTCAGGGGCAGCCCCAGCATTTT
CDR3 protein: CASSIAQGQPQHF

clone size: few
D gene: TRBD1
J gene: TRBJ1-6
V gene: TRBV9
CDR3 DNA: TGTGCCAGCAGCGAAACAGGGGACTTTTATAATTCACCCCTCCACTTT
CDR3 protein: CASSETGDFYNSPLHF

clone size: -
D gene: TRBD2
J gene: TRBJ2-5
V gene: TRBV15
CDR3 DNA: TGTGCCACCAGCTTGACTAGCGTATGGGAGACCCAGTACTTC
CDR3 protein: CATSLTSVWETQYF

clone size: -
D gene: -
J gene: TRBJ2-1
V gene: TRBV18
CDR3 DNA: TGTGCCAGCTCCCTCATGGGGAGCGACGGGAATGAGCAGTTCTTC
CDR3 protein: CASSLMGSDGNEQFF

clone size: -
D gene: TRBD1
J gene: TRBJ2-7
V gene: TRBV29-1
CDR3 DNA: TGCAGCGCCCGGGACAGTTCCGAGCAGTACTTC
CDR3 protein: CSARDSSEQYF

clone size: -
D gene: -
J gene: TRBJ2-5
V gene: TRBV23-1
CDR3 DNA: TGCGCCAGCAGTCAAAGGGCCGGGGGTAAAGAGACCCAGTACTTC
CDR3 protein: CASSQRAGGKETQYF

clone size: -
D gene: TRBD1
J gene: TRBJ1-1
V gene: TRBV7-3
CDR3 DNA: TGTGCCAGCAGTACGACCGGGACAGGGGGCACTGAAGCTTTCTTT
CDR3 protein: CASSTTGTGGTEAFF

clone size: -
D gene: TRBD1
J gene: TRBJ2-7
V gene: TRBV11-2
CDR3 DNA: TGTGCCAGCAGCTTCGTTCGGGACAGGACCTACGAGCAGTACTTC
CDR3 protein: CASSFVRDRTYEQYF

clone size: -
D gene: TRBD2
J gene: TRBJ2-1
V gene: TRBV7-9
CDR3 DNA: TGTGCCAGCAGCCCCGGACTAGCGGGGGACAATGAGCAGTTCTTC
CDR3 protein: CASSPGLAGDNEQFF

clone size: few
D gene: -
J gene: TRBJ1-1
V gene: TRBV27
CDR3 DNA: TGTGCCAGCAGTCTGTCTCAGGGGCGAACTGAAGCTTTCTTT
CDR3 protein: CASSLSQGRTEAFF

clone size: -
D gene: TRBD1
J gene: TRBJ2-7
V gene: TRBV28
CDR3 DNA: TGTGCCAGCAGTCCGGCCGGGACAGTGTCCTACGAGCAGTACTTC
CDR3 protein: CASSPAGTVSYEQYF

clone size: -
D gene: -
J gene: TRBJ2-5
V gene: TRBV6-1
CDR3 DNA: TGTGCCAGCAGTGTAGGGGGGGGAAACCAAGAGACCCAGTACTTC
CDR3 protein: CASSVGGGNQETQYF

clone size: -
D gene: TRBD1
J gene: TRBJ2-1
V gene: TRBV28
CDR3 DNA: TGTGCCAGCAGTGGGCCGGGACAGGGATACAATGAGCAGTTCTTC
CDR3 protein: CASSGPGQGYNEQFF

clone size: -
D gene: -
J gene: TRBJ1-2
V gene: TRBV7-2
CDR3 DNA: TGTGCCAGCAGCCAGGACAGTACTAACTATGGCTACACCTTC
CDR3 protein: CASSQDSTNYGYTF

clone size: -
D gene: TRBD1
J gene: TRBJ2-7
V gene: TRBV6-1
CDR3 DNA: TGTGCCAGCAGTGGACAGAGGGACAGCACCGAGCAGTACTTC
CDR3 protein: CASSGQRDSTEQYF

clone size: -
D gene: -
J gene: TRBJ2-5
V gene: TRBV19
CDR3 DNA: TGTGCCAGTAGTATTGGCAGGGCAAAGACCCAGTACTTC
CDR3 protein: CASSIGRAKTQYF

clone size: -
D gene: TRBD2
J gene: TRBJ2-5
V gene: TRBV18
CDR3 DNA: TGTGCCAGCTCACTTCGACTAGCGGGGTGGGGCCAAGAGACCCAGTACTTC
CDR3 protein: CASSLRLAGWGQETQYF

clone size: few
D gene: TRBD1
J gene: TRBJ2-5
V gene: TRBV29-1
CDR3 DNA: TGCAGCGTTGAGACAGGGGCGTTCCAAGAGACCCAGTACTTC
CDR3 protein: CSVETGAFQETQYF

clone size: -
D gene: TRBD1
J gene: TRBJ2-7
V gene: TRBV6-5
CDR3 DNA: TGTGCCAGCAGTTACTCTGGACAGGGGGTCTACGAGCAGTACTTC
CDR3 protein: CASSYSGQGVYEQYF